A single sample gave rise to the 29 T cell receptor beta chains below, sequenced in a study of OX40 agonist ivuxolimab in advanced cancers. Produced via immunoSEQ multiplex PCR; TCRdb's table is partial and in-frame only. There are under 95,000 clones in the sample; around 88% occur only once, and over 1.2% lies in the top ten. The sample consisted of CD4+ or CD8+ T cells sorted from blood, taken in a trial of the OX40 agonist ivuxolimab. The receptors derive from an adult with an advanced solid tumor such as melanoma, head and neck, liver or kidney cancer.

The chain uses TRBV11-2 and TRBJ2-4; the D is unclear. Germline CDR1 SGHAT, CDR2 FQNNGV. The CDR3 consists of 15 residues. V lost 3 bases and J 3 bases, leaving 12 bases between the germline ends. As DNA, the CDR3 is TGTGCCAGCAGCTTGGCCGCATTAGGCAAAAACATTCAGTACTTC. Translating gives CASSLAALGKNIQYF.

This clone has only one observation. Germline and junction disagree at one end, which may indicate a read error. This sequence joins TRBV7-3 and TRBJ2-1; 15 nucleotides line up with TRBD2. The CDR3 has 13 amino acids. Per the germline V gene, CDR1 is SGHTA and CDR2 is FQGTGA. CDR3 bases: TGTGCCAGCAGCCCCGGGACTAGCGGGGGGAGGGTCTTC. This translates into CASSPGTSGGRVF. The full variable domain, in which reference TRBV7-3 and TRBJ2-1 provide the parts outside the CDR3, is GAGVSQTPSNKVTEKGKYVELRCDPISGHTALYWYRQSLGQGPEFLIYFQGTGAADDSGLPNDRFFAVRPEGSVSTLKIQRTERGDSAVYLCASSPGTSGGRVFGPGTRLTVL.

V usage is TRBV7-9 and J usage is TRBJ2-5, with TRBD2 identical over 9 bases. V trimming: 5 bases; J trimming: 5 bases; junction bases outside the gene matches: 21. The CDR3 is 19 amino acids. Germline assignment: CDR1 SEHNR and CDR2 FQNEAQ (reference sequence). CDR3 bases: TGTGCCAGCAGCCTTCGCTACGCGGGAGGGAACGGAATAGGGGAGACCCAGTACTTC. Translated, it gives CASSLRYAGGNGIGETQYF.

The chain carries TRBV5-1 and TRBJ2-1; the D is unclear. Germline values: CDR1 SGHRS, CDR2 YFSETQ. V was cut by 1 base and J by 13 bases, with 12 bases left in between. The CDR3 loop spans 12 amino acids. The CDR3 region is CASSLIEDEQFF. CDR3 bases: TGCGCCAGCAGCTTGATCGAGGACGAACAGTTCTTC.

This rearrangement joins TRBV4-3 to TRBJ2-2; TRBD2 matches 8 bases. After removal of 1 base from V and 7 bases from J, the junction contained 8 bases not matched to a gene. The CDR3 runs 16 residues. CDR1 is LGHNA and CDR2 is YSLEER in the germline V gene. The CDR3 region has the DNA TGCGCCAGCAGCCAAGCCCCAGCGGGGGCGGGCGGGGAGCTGTTTTTT. This codes for CASSQAPAGAGGELFF.

V and J are TRBV30 and TRBJ1-2; D is unclear. CDR1 GTSNPN and CDR2 SVGIG come from the germline V gene (reference sequence). CDR3 size: 12 residues. V gave up 7 bases and J gave up 0 bases, with 9 bases separating them. CDR3 sequence: CAFQKSNYGYTF. The DNA for the CDR3 is TGTGCCTTCCAAAAATCTAACTATGGCTACACCTTC.

The chain joins TRBV6-1 to TRBJ2-6; D is undetermined. The V gene's germline CDR1 is MNHNS and CDR2 SASEGT. With 7 bases removed from V and 0 bases from J, the gap between germline ends came to 10 bases. The CDR3 extends over 15 amino acids. CDR3 loop: CASMNLHSGANVLTF. CDR3 sequence (DNA): TGTGCCAGCATGAACTTGCACTCTGGGGCCAACGTCCTGACTTTC.

The CDR3 protein is CASSPGTGLLQETQYF. CDR3 nucleotides: TGTGCCAGCAGCCCCGGGACAGGGCTTCTCCAAGAGACCCAGTACTTC. The rearrangement uses TRBV9 and TRBJ2-5, with TRBD1 identical over 9 bases. The CDR3 extends over 16 amino acids. Trimming took 4 bases from V and 1 from J; bases not matched to a gene: 8. Germline-derived CDR1 and CDR2 are SGDLS and YYNGEE.

The chain carries TRBV19 and TRBJ1-6, with TRBD1 as a possible D gene (6 bases). V gave up 3 bases and J gave up 0 bases, with 9 bases separating them. The CDR3 is 16 amino acids. Germline CDR1 LNHDA, CDR2 SQIVND (reference sequence). Here the CDR3 DNA reads TGTGCCAGTAGTATGCAGGGGAGCTCCTATAATTCACCCCTCCACTTT. It yields the protein CASSMQGSSYNSPLHF.

The V gene is TRBV11-2, the J gene TRBJ2-7, with D perhaps TRBD1 or TRBD2 (5 bases each). The CDR3 totals 14 residues. From germline, CDR1 is SGHAT and CDR2 FQNNGV. Trimming stripped 5 bases from V and 3 bases from J, with 14 bases between. The DNA of the CDR3 is TGTGCCAGCAGCCCAGAGGGGCGGTTCTACGAGCAGTACTTC. Translated: CASSPEGRFYEQYF.

This chain links TRBV9 with TRBJ1-1; a weak D match, TRBD1 (6 bases). Germline V gene lookup returns CDR1 SGDLS and CDR2 YYNGEE. The CDR3 is made up of 15 amino acids. Trimming took off 0 bases at V and 4 bases at J, with 13 bases between the two ends. The CDR3 DNA follows: TGTGCCAGCAGCGTAGGCGGCAGGGGTATCACTGAAGCTTTCTTT. The encoded protein is CASSVGGRGITEAFF.

V usage is TRBV7-8 and J usage is TRBJ1-5; TRBD1 is a possible D gene (5 bases). The CDR3 sequence is 15 residues long. CDR1 SGHVS and CDR2 FQNEAQ come from the germline V gene. The V end lost 2 bases, the J end lost 3 bases, and 11 bases lay between the germline ends. The CDR3 is CASSLSPGNNQPQHF. CDR3 nucleotide sequence: TGTGCCAGCAGCTTAAGTCCAGGGAACAATCAGCCCCAGCATTTT.

J is TRBJ1-2 and V is TRBV6-1, with unresolved D. CDR1 MNHNS and CDR2 SASEGT come from the germline V gene. CDR3 length: 13 residues. The V and J ends lost 7 bases and 8 bases respectively, with 17 bases between them. CDR3 sequence: CASTIGRVGGYTF. For the CDR3, the DNA is TGTGCCAGCACCATAGGGAGGGTAGGGGGCTACACCTTC.

The chain carries TRBV5-1 and TRBJ2-4; 9 positions agree with TRBD1. The CDR3 is 14 amino acids. In germline, CDR1 is SGHRS, CDR2 YFSETQ. V trimming: 0 bases; J trimming: 9 bases; junction bases outside the gene matches: 4. In DNA, the CDR3 is TGCGCCAGCAGCTTGGGAAGACAGGGGGGCATTCAGTACTTC. It encodes CASSLGRQGGIQYF.

The J gene is TRBJ2-1, the V gene TRBV5-8; 10 bases agree with TRBD2. CDR3 length equals 18 residues. Germline lookup yields CDR1 SGHTS and CDR2 YDEGEE. V was pared by 0 bases and J by 4 bases, with 10 bases of the junction left unmatched. This CDR3 reads CASSLGERGGSQYNEQFF. DNA of the CDR3: TGTGCCAGCAGCTTGGGGGAGCGGGGGGGCTCCCAGTACAATGAGCAGTTCTTC. Filled out from reference TRBV5-8 and TRBJ2-1, the complete variable domain reads EAGVTQSPTHLIKTRGQQATLRCSPISGHTSVYWYQQALGLGLQFLLWYDEGEERNRGNFPPRFSGRQFPNYSSELNVNALELEDSALYLCASSLGERGGSQYNEQFFGPGTRLTVL.

The V and J genes are TRBV4-2 and TRBJ1-5; 7 positions match TRBD1. The length of the CDR3 is 15 residues. Trimming removed 1 base from V and 4 bases from J; junction bases left unmatched: 4. Germline V gives CDR1 LGHNA, CDR2 YNFKEQ. CDR3 nucleotides: TGTGCCAGCAGCCAAGTCGACAGGGTTAATCAGCCCCAGCATTTT. Residues: CASSQVDRVNQPQHF.

The rearrangement links TRBV2 to TRBJ2-7; unclear D gene. This CDR3 has 12 residues. CDR1 and CDR2 (germline): SNHLY, FYNNEI. The V end was cut by 5 bases, the J end by 6 bases, with 11 bases between. The CDR3 DNA sequence: TGTGCCAGCAGTATAGGGTTCGGCGAGCAGTACTTC. It codes for CASSIGFGEQYF.

The gene calls are TRBV5-1 and TRBJ2-2; D call uncertain. CDR3 length: 15 amino acids. The germline V gene encodes CDR1 SGHRS and CDR2 YFSETQ. V lost 5 bases and J lost 2, with 13 bases in between. CDR3 sequence (DNA): TGCGCCAGCAGGACCGGTAACAGAAACACCGGGGAGCTGTTTTTT. This codes for CASRTGNRNTGELFF. Full variable domain (rest looked up from reference TRBV5-1 and TRBJ2-2): KAGVTQTPRYLIKTRGQQVTLSCSPISGHRSVSWYQQTPGQGLQFLFEYFSETQRNKGNFPGRFSGRQFSNSRSEMNVSTLELGDSALYLCASRTGNRNTGELFFGEGSRLTVL.

The rearrangement links TRBV18 to TRBJ2-3; 12 nucleotides line up with TRBD1. The CDR3 length is 15 residues. Germline V gene data show CDR1 as KGHSH and CDR2 as LQKENI. Losses at the gene ends were 5 bases for V and 6 bases for J; bases not matched to a gene: 6. The CDR3 is CASSSGTGGSDTQYF. The CDR3 bases are TGTGCCAGCTCATCCGGGACAGGGGGCTCGGATACGCAGTATTTT.

The CDR3 sequence is CASKASGRGANTGELFF. DNA of the CDR3: TGTGCCAGCAAGGCCAGCGGGAGGGGGGCGAACACCGGGGAGCTGTTTTTT. This chain connects TRBV9 to TRBJ2-2, with 10 nucleotides matching TRBD2. Trimming took 6 bases from V and 0 from J; bases not matched to a gene: 8. The germline gives CDR1 SGDLS, CDR2 YYNGEE. CDR3 size: 17 residues.

The chain joins TRBV27 to TRBJ2-3; a weak D match, TRBD1 (5 bases). V was pared by 8 bases and J by 0 bases, with 15 bases between. Per the germline V gene, CDR1 is MNHEY and CDR2 is SMNVEV (reference sequence). The CDR3 contains 15 residues. This chain's CDR3 is CASQWGRTSTDTQYF. CDR3 coding DNA: TGTGCCAGCCAATGGGGCAGAACTAGCACAGATACGCAGTATTTT.

This clone was counted a few times. The chain recombines TRBV18 with TRBJ1-1, with a possible D match to TRBD1 (5 bases). V lost 2 bases, J lost 6 bases, and 10 bases lay in between. The CDR3 covers 13 residues. Germline lookup yields CDR1 KGHSH and CDR2 LQKENI. The CDR3 nucleotides read TGTGCCAGCTCACCAATTGGGGGGGCTGAAGCTTTCTTT. Translated, it gives CASSPIGGAEAFF.

The chain combines TRBV19 with TRBJ1-3; unclear D gene. This CDR3 spans 15 amino acids. Trimming cost V 7 bases and J 2 bases, with 15 bases left between them. Germline assignment: CDR1 LNHDA and CDR2 SQIVND (reference sequence). The CDR3 sequence: CASTSPRTTGNTIYF. CDR3 bases: TGTGCCAGTACCTCCCCCCGGACGACTGGAAACACCATATATTTT. Full variable domain (missing parts from reference TRBV19 and TRBJ1-3): DGGITQSPKYLFRKEGQNVTLSCEQNLNHDAMYWYRQDPGQGLRLIYYSQIVNDFQKGDIAEGYSVSREKKESFPLTVTSAQKNPTAFYLCASTSPRTTGNTIYFGEGSWLTVV.

The chain is built from TRBV30 and TRBJ2-3, with 9 bases identical to TRBD2. The CDR3 has 12 residues. With V trimmed by 4 bases and J by 9 bases, 5 bases remained unmatched. Per the germline V gene, CDR1 is GTSNPN and CDR2 is SVGIG (reference sequence). CDR3 loop: CAWTRGLATQYF. CDR3 nucleotide sequence: TGTGCCTGGACTAGGGGACTAGCAACGCAGTATTTT.

V and J are TRBV6-1 and TRBJ2-2, with 7 bases matching TRBD1. The CDR3 has 14 amino acids. Germline CDR1 is MNHNS and CDR2 is SASEGT. J lost 5 bases, V lost 6 bases, and 6 bases had no gene match. The CDR3 DNA is TGTGCCAGCAGCTCAACACAGGGGACCGGGGAGCTGTTTTTT. As protein: CASSSTQGTGELFF.

The V call is TRBV11-1, the J call TRBJ2-1; 14 bases agree with TRBD2. The V gene's germline CDR1 is SGHAT and CDR2 FQDESV (reference sequence). J gave up 9 bases and V 2 bases, and 3 bases lay outside the gene matches. CDR3 length equals 15 residues. DNA for the CDR3: TGTGCCAGCAGCTTACAGGGACTAGCGGGAGTTGAGCAGTTCTTC. Translated, it gives CASSLQGLAGVEQFF.

V usage is TRBV4-2 and J usage is TRBJ1-3, with D possibly being TRBD1 (6 bases). In germline, CDR1 is LGHNA, CDR2 YNFKEQ. The CDR3 contains 15 residues. V was pared by 0 bases and J by 9 bases, with 15 bases between. The CDR3 bases are TGTGCCAGCAGCCAAGAGGTAGGGGGGGCGATCACCATATATTTT. Amino acid sequence: CASSQEVGGAITIYF.

The chain carries TRBV7-3 and TRBJ2-2; 8 nucleotides align to TRBD2. Trimming cost V 0 bases and J 5 bases; bases outside gene matches: 2. The germline V gene has CDR1 SGHTA and CDR2 FQGTGA. The CDR3 contains 15 residues. The CDR3: CASSLTTSGTGELFF. CDR3 nucleotides: TGTGCCAGCAGCTTAACAACTAGCGGAACCGGGGAGCTGTTTTTT.

V and J are TRBV27 and TRBJ2-1; D is unclear. CDR1 is MNHEY, CDR2 SMNVEV, per germline (reference sequence). CDR3 length: 14 residues. Between the trimmed V and J ends, which lost 5 bases and 7 bases, there was a span of 15 bases. CDR3: CASSPEFGVNEQFF. The CDR3 bases are TGTGCCAGCAGTCCGGAATTTGGGGTTAATGAGCAGTTCTTC.